Below are 10 T cell receptor beta chains sequenced from a single sample in a study of T cell repertoires in cytomegalovirus infection. TCRdb re-analysed the reads in MiXCR, keeping a single row per CDR3 protein. This table holds about 480,000 distinct CDR3 sequences, around a third found once. For these receptors, no antigen is known. The sequences come from cultured PBMCs, collected from culture after CMV antigen stimulation. Receptor source: a human donor in good health (CMV status not recorded). Some clones in this sample may be carry-over from other donors' samples.

The chain is built from TRBV27 and TRBJ1-2; 8 bases match TRBD1. Germline loops: CDR1 MNHEY, CDR2 SMNVEV (reference sequence). The length of the CDR3 is 12 residues. The V segment lost 6 bases and the J segment 8 bases; nucleotides outside the gene matches: 5. DNA for the CDR3: TGTGCCAGCAGCCGGACAGGGTTGGGCTACACCTTC. Translation gives CASSRTGLGYTF.

V gene TRBV7-2 combines with J gene TRBJ2-5; 7 bases are a match to TRBD2. This CDR3 is built from 14 residues. Trimming cost V 3 bases and J 6 bases; bases outside gene matches: 7. The germline gives CDR1 SGHTA, CDR2 FQGNSA. CDR3 bases: TGTGCCAGCAGCTTGGCGGGAGCGTCTCAGACCCAGTACTTC. Translated: CASSLAGASQTQYF.

This clonotype was seen repeatedly, ten times or more. The chain combines TRBV7-6 with TRBJ2-1; TRBD2 agrees at 7 bases. CDR3 length: 15 amino acids. V shed 0 bases and J 3 bases; nucleotides not matched to a gene: 2. Germline V gene sequence: CDR1 SGHVS, CDR2 FNYEAQ. This chain's CDR3 is CASSLAGGIYNEQFF. CDR3 nucleotides: TGTGCCAGCAGCTTAGCGGGAGGGATCTACAATGAGCAGTTCTTC.

This clonotype appeared many times. The gene calls are TRBV9 and TRBJ1-4, with D perhaps TRBD1 (5 bases). V was shortened by 0 bases and J by 6 bases, with 9 bases between the two germline ends. CDR3 length: 14 amino acids. Germline loops: CDR1 SGDLS, CDR2 YYNGEE. The chain's CDR3 is CASSVGPGHEKLFF. The CDR3 region has the DNA TGTGCCAGCAGCGTAGGCCCAGGGCATGAAAAACTGTTTTTT.

This clonotype occurred a few times. The V gene is TRBV12-3 or TRBV12-4, the J gene TRBJ1-2; D is ambiguous. Trimming stripped 3 bases from V and 1 base from J, with 9 bases between. This CDR3 contains 14 residues. The CDR3 nucleotides read TGTGCCAGCAGTTTTAAGGGCGATAACTATGGCTACACCTTC. Encoded protein: CASSFKGDNYGYTF.

This clonotype was seen a few times. V and J are TRBV4-1 and TRBJ1-4; tentatively, D is TRBD1 (5 bases). This CDR3 is built from 16 residues. The V gene lost 0 bases and the J gene lost 8 bases, with 16 bases spanning the gap. The germline gives CDR1 MGHRA, CDR2 YSYEKL. The CDR3 loop is CASSQDRTQGGEKLFF. The CDR3 coding sequence is TGCGCCAGCAGCCAAGATAGGACGCAGGGAGGCGAAAAACTGTTTTTT.

This rearrangement joins TRBV12-3 or TRBV12-4 to TRBJ2-1, with D unclear. The CDR3 has 14 amino acids. The V gene lost 3 bases and the J gene lost 5 bases, with 11 bases spanning the gap. This chain's CDR3 is CASSLLQTNNEQFF. In DNA, the CDR3 is TGTGCCAGCAGTTTGTTACAGACCAACAATGAGCAGTTCTTC.

This clonotype was detected only a few times. This chain joins TRBV6-2 or TRBV6-3 and TRBJ2-7; D may be TRBD2 (6 bases). This CDR3 is built from 16 residues. V was shortened by 2 bases and J by 2 bases, with 16 bases between the two germline ends. Germline loops: CDR1 MNHEY, CDR2 SVGEGT. CDR3 nucleotides: TGTGCCAGCAGTTACCCCGCGACGGGGACTCCCTACGAGCAGTACTTC. Amino acid sequence: CASSYPATGTPYEQYF.

This clonotype was recorded at least ten times. V usage is TRBV7-2 and J usage is TRBJ2-7; possibly TRBD1 for D (6 bases). Trimming took off 6 bases at V and 3 bases at J, with 15 bases between the two ends. This CDR3 comprises 14 residues. Germline lookup yields CDR1 SGHTA and CDR2 FQGNSA. The CDR3 is CASSFGQGSYEQYF. The CDR3 DNA reads TGTGCCAGCAGTTTTGGGCAGGGGAGCTACGAGCAGTACTTC.

This chain joins TRBV28 and TRBJ2-7, with TRBD2 matching 7 bases. CDR1 and CDR2 from the germline V gene are MDHEN and SYDVKM. Trimming took 5 bases from V and 0 from J; bases not matched to a gene: 7. This CDR3 is built from 15 residues. The CDR3 here is CASSGGASGSYEQYV. CDR3 coding DNA: TGTGCCAGCAGTGGCGGGGCTAGCGGCTCCTACGAGCAGTACGTC.